The clone carrying this T cell receptor (beta chain) appeared a few times. What it binds is unknown. Profiled with immunoSEQ multiplex PCR; TCRdb holds only in-frame clones, not every one. In the table there are fewer than 35,000 clones, more than 60% of which are singletons. This sample was taken from a study of CD4 T cells in relation to SARS-CoV-2 and coronaviruses. This CDR3 comprises 12 residues. V trimming: 0 bases; J trimming: 15 bases; junction bases outside the gene matches: 4. The germline V gene encodes CDR1 LGHDT and CDR2 YNNKEL (reference sequence). The genes are TRBV3-1 (or the pseudogene TRBV3-2) and TRBJ2-1; TRBD2 aligns across 8 bases. The origin of this receptor is an adult with COVID-19. Sequencing was done on a sample of memory CD4+ T cells from PBMCs, cultured in vitro. CDR3 in DNA: TGTGCCAGCAGCCAAGAATCGGGAGGGCCGTTCTTC. Translated, it gives CASSQESGGPFF.